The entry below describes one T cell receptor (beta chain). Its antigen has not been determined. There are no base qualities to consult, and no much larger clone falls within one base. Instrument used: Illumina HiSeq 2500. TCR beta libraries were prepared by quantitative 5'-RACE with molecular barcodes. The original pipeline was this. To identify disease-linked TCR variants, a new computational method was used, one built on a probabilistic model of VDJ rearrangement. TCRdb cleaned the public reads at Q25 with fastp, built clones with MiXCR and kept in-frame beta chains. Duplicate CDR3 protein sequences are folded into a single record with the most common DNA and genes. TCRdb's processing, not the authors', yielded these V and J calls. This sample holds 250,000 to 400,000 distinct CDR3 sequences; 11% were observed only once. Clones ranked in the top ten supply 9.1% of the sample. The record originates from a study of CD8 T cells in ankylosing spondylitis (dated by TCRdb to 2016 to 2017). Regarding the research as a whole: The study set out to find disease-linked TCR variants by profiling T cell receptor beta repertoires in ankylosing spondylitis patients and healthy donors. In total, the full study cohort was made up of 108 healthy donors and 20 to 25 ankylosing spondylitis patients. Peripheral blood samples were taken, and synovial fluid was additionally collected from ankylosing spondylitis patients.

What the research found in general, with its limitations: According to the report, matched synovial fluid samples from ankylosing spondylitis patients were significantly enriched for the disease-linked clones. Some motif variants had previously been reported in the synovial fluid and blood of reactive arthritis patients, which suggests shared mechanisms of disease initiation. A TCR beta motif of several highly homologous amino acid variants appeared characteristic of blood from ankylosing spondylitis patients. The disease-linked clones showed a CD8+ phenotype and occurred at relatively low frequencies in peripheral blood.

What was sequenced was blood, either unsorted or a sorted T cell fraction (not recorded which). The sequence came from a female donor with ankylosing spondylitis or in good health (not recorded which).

The CDR3 here reads CSARDLTSGNYNEQFF. In nucleotides, the sequence is TGCAGTGCTAGAGACCTGACTAGCGGGAATTACAATGAGCAGTTCTTC. The sequence is built from TRBV20-1 and TRBJ2-1, with 11 middle bases fitting TRBD2. The germline V gene encodes CDR1 DFQATT and CDR2 SNEGSKA (reference sequence). The CDR3 has 16 amino acids, counting the end cysteine and phenylalanine. The entry retains the CDR3 DNA only, 48 bases that are in frame from base 1. From V the trimming removes 0 bases and from J it removes 4 bases, while the gene matches leave 5 bases of the junction unaccounted for.